This TCR beta chain was observed in a study of T cell responses to AZD1222 COVID-19 vaccine. Study context: Second-dose schedules of about 4 or about 12 weeks were combined. Study-level points and caveats: Only a handful of AZD1222 recipients, several in all, had baseline seropositivity. Repertoires were collected only later (after the peak T cell response had occurred).

Germline V gene lookup returns CDR1 ENHRY and CDR2 SYGVKD. The V end lost 2 bases, the J end lost 11 bases, and 18 bases lay between the germline ends. The CDR3 length is 14 residues. Produced via immunoSEQ multiplex PCR; TCRdb's table is partial and in-frame only. The profile shows around 110,000 clones, 89% of them singletons. Details on this clone: Its antigen remains unidentified.

The specimen was peripheral blood, collected on day 0 of AZD1222 vaccination. V gene TRBV10-3 combines with J gene TRBJ1-1; D may be TRBD1 (5 bases). This TCR was recovered from an adult in good health. The CDR3 protein is CAISEPTRGNEAFF. DNA of the CDR3: TGTGCCATCAGTGAGCCTACCCGGGGGAACGAGGCTTTCTTT.